The rows below give T cell receptor beta chains drawn from one sample of a study of blood T cell repertoires in COVID-19. Method: immunoSEQ multiplex PCR; TCRdb's copy keeps in-frame clones and lacks some. The sample includes around 310,000 clones, 90% of them seen just once. The specimen was peripheral blood. Receptors originate from a woman in her thirties or forties with COVID-19, enrolled during active disease. Both conserved end residues are part of each CDR3. A D gene is named only where the DNA matches it firmly. Part of the rows lack a size; the others show once, few, many or a class for expanded clones.

j_call | v_call | d_call | clone_size | cdr3_nt | cdr3_aa
TRBJ2-5 | TRBV25-1 | TRBD2 | - | TGTGCCAGCAGCGATCTAGCGGGGGATAAAGAGACCCAGTACTTC | CASSDLAGDKETQYF
TRBJ2-3 | TRBV6-6 | - | - | TGTGCCAGCAGTTACACCGACGGCGACAGGCCAGATACGCAGTATTTT | CASSYTDGDRPDTQYF
TRBJ1-2 | TRBV27 | - | - | TGTGCCAGCAGCGTACAGGGAAACTATGGCTACACCTTC | CASSVQGNYGYTF
TRBJ2-5 | TRBV28 | TRBD1 | - | TGTGCCAGCAAGGGACAGGAAGAAGAGACCCAGTACTTC | CASKGQEEETQYF
TRBJ1-1 | TRBV4-2 | - | - | TGTGCCAGCAGCCAAGATTTCCGGCAGGGCGGCACTGAAGCTTTCTTT | CASSQDFRQGGTEAFF
TRBJ1-5 | TRBV3-1/TRBV3-2 | TRBD1 | - | TGTGCCAGCAGCCAAAATCCACAGGGGAATCAGCCCCAGCATTTT | CASSQNPQGNQPQHF
TRBJ2-7 | TRBV10-2 | - | - | TGCGCCAGCAGTGCTCAGGGGGGCCTCTACGAGCAGTACTTC | CASSAQGGLYEQYF
TRBJ1-3 | TRBV7-9 | - | - | TGTGCCAGCCAAAGTGGGGGCACTGGAAACACCATATATTTT | CASQSGGTGNTIYF
TRBJ2-7 | TRBV6-6 | - | - | TGTGCCAGCATCGGCGGGCCTATACGGGAGCAGTACTTC | CASIGGPIREQYF
TRBJ2-7 | TRBV28 | - | - | TGTGCCAGCAGTTTTCAGGGCAATGACGAGCAGTACTTC | CASSFQGNDEQYF
TRBJ1-2 | TRBV28 | TRBD1 | - | TGTGCCAGCAGTTTGATTGCAGGGGGTTATGGCTACACCTTC | CASSLIAGGYGYTF
TRBJ1-3 | TRBV18 | - | - | TGTGCCAGCTCATCTTCAGATTCTGGAAACACCATATATTTT | CASSSSDSGNTIYF
TRBJ1-1 | TRBV18 | - | few | TGTGCCAGCTTAAATGGGGCGCGGATCACTGAAGCTTTCTTT | CASLNGARITEAFF
TRBJ2-3 | TRBV5-1 | TRBD2 | once | TGCGCCAGCAGCCCCACTAGCGGGGCAAGCACAGATACGCAGTATTTT | CASSPTSGASTDTQYF
TRBJ2-7 | TRBV7-8 | - | few | TGTGCCAGCAGCTCCAGACTAGTCGGGGACTACGAGCAGTACTTC | CASSSRLVGDYEQYF
TRBJ2-5 | TRBV19 | TRBD2 | - | TGTGCCAGTAGAGAGCGGGGAAGTCAAGAGACCCAGTACTTC | CASRERGSQETQYF
TRBJ1-2 | TRBV28 | TRBD1 | - | TGTGCCAGCAGTAGGACAGGGGAGCCTAACGGCTACACCTTC | CASSRTGEPNGYTF
TRBJ1-3 | TRBV6-4 | - | - | TGTGCCAGCACCGACAGGTCCCACTCCTCTGGAAACACCATATATTTT | CASTDRSHSSGNTIYF
TRBJ2-1 | TRBV30 | - | - | TGTGCCTGGAGTGTAGGGACGACAGGCAACTACAATGAGCAGTTCTTC | CAWSVGTTGNYNEQFF
TRBJ1-2 | TRBV4-2 | - | - | TGTGCCAGCAGCCAAAGACTTAACTATGGCTACACCTTC | CASSQRLNYGYTF
TRBJ1-1 | TRBV7-9 | - | - | TGTGCCAGCAGCTCGTTAGGAGGGGAGGTTGAAGCTTTCTTT | CASSSLGGEVEAFF
TRBJ2-1 | TRBV4-1 | - | - | TGCGCCAGCAGCCAAGATTCAGGGGAATTCTACAATGAGCAGTTCTTC | CASSQDSGEFYNEQFF
TRBJ2-5 | TRBV7-3 | - | - | TGTGCCAGCAGCTTAGGCTACCAAGAGACCCAGTACTTC | CASSLGYQETQYF